The 7 T cell receptor beta chains below were found in one sample sequenced in a study of early T cells in non-severe SARS-CoV-2 infection. TCRdb re-analysed the 5' RACE reads in MiXCR, keeping a single row per CDR3 protein. The sample shows under 85,000 distinct CDR3 sequences, about an eighth of them seen only once. Here the sequenced sample was whole blood, taken at baseline. These receptor sequences come from an adult who was a healthcare worker with PCR-confirmed SARS-CoV-2 infection or an uninfected control (not recorded which).

This clonotype showed up many times. The V gene is TRBV9, the J gene TRBJ1-3, with D uncertain. Trimming left V 5 bases short and J 5 bases short, with 5 bases between. This CDR3 contains 11 residues. Germline V CDR1 and CDR2: SGDLS, YYNGEE. The CDR3 nucleotides read TGTGCCAGCAGAGAAAGAAACACCATATATTTT. Translating it yields CASRERNTIYF.

V and J are TRBV3-1 and TRBJ2-2, with TRBD2 identical over 7 bases. The germline CDR1 and CDR2 sequences are LGHDT and YNNKEL (reference sequence). Trimming removed 3 bases from V and 7 bases from J; junction bases left unmatched: 8. The CDR3 covers 15 residues. The CDR3, as DNA: TGTGCCAGCAGCCATTCGGCGGGAGCAGTCGGGGAGCTGTTTTTT. Its protein is CASSHSAGAVGELFF.

This clonotype was seen only a few times. J is TRBJ2-3 and V is TRBV20-1, with D uncertain. This CDR3 has 13 residues. Germline CDR1 is DFQATT and CDR2 is SNEGSKA (reference sequence). The ends were cut back, 0 bases at V and 0 bases at J, with 4 bases in the middle. The CDR3 nucleotides are TGCAGTGCTAGAGATGCTAGCACAGATACGCAGTATTTT. This codes for CSARDASTDTQYF.

This clonotype was seen ten or more times. The V gene is TRBV4-2, the J gene TRBJ1-1; no clear D. The CDR3 is 16 amino acids. Germline values: CDR1 LGHNA, CDR2 YNFKEQ. The V gene lost 1 base and the J gene lost 0 bases, with 12 bases spanning the gap. The CDR3 reads CASSQVHYPVNTEAFF. The CDR3 bases are TGTGCCAGCAGCCAAGTCCATTACCCCGTGAACACTGAAGCTTTCTTT.

This clonotype was observed a few times. The chain carries TRBV21-1 and TRBJ1-5; TRBD1, as called in the table, went unchecked against the DNA. TRBV21-1 counts as a pseudogene. This CDR3 is 19 amino acids long. CDR3 coding DNA: TGTGCCAGCAGCAGTGTTGGTGTGGTAGGGGACAGACTTAATCAGCCCCAGCATTTT. Protein product: CASSSVGVVGDRLNQPQHF.

The V and J genes are TRBV3-1 and TRBJ2-1, with D uncertain. Deletions cut 1 base from V and 4 bases from J, with 5 bases between. From germline, CDR1 is LGHDT and CDR2 YNNKEL (reference sequence). This CDR3 contains 13 residues. The CDR3 region is CASSQAAYNEQFF. CDR3 nucleotides: TGTGCCAGCAGCCAAGCCGCTTACAATGAGCAGTTCTTC.

The chain has TRBV18 and TRBJ1-5, with D perhaps matching TRBD1 (6 bases). V dropped 1 base and J dropped 7 bases, with 11 bases sitting between them. In germline, CDR1 is KGHSH, CDR2 LQKENI. CDR3 length: 14 amino acids. In nucleotides, the CDR3 is TGTGCCAGCTCACCACGGACAGAGTCACAGCCCCAGCATTTT. As protein: CASSPRTESQPQHF.